This TCR beta chain was identified during a study of spatial heterogeneity in lung cancer. One entry per CDR3 protein, called by TCRdb with MiXCR from the 5' RACE reads. The top ten clones hold around 29% of a sample with about 7,900 distinct CDR3 sequences, approximately 4.6% of them seen once. The germline CDR1 and CDR2 sequences are LGHDT and YNNKEL (reference sequence). The V segment lost 4 bases and the J segment 7 bases; nucleotides outside the gene matches: 5. The CDR3 covers 15 residues. This clonotype rates as medium-sized (0.01 to 0.1%). Little can be read into the size of this beta chain, an off-target read in a library designed for alpha chains. Time point indicated: sample taken at primary tumor resection. From tumor, nontumor lung or frozen PBMC, whole RNA was taken unsorted for sequencing.

The clonotype originates from a male donor with early-stage non-small cell lung cancer. This sample comprised PBMCs, obtained at surgery. The rearrangement joins TRBV3-1 to TRBJ1-6, with 9 bases fitting TRBD1. CDR3 in amino acids: CASSPGQGENSPLHF. The CDR3 DNA sequence: TGTGCCAGCAGCCCGGGACAGGGAGAAAATTCACCCCTCCACTTT.